These 24 T cell receptor beta chains share one sample of origin, sequenced in a study of T cell repertoires in cytomegalovirus infection. Their antigens remain unidentified. TCRdb redid the calling of the reads with MiXCR, one entry per CDR3 protein. The table lists around 800,000 distinct CDR3 sequences, about 30% of them singletons. The input for sequencing was cultured CD8+ T cells from PBMCs, taken from culture after CMV antigen stimulation. These TCRs come from a human donor in good health (CMV status not recorded). Some clones in this sample may be carry-over from other donors' samples.

This clonotype was counted at least ten times. The J gene is TRBJ1-1, the V gene TRBV19; 9 nucleotides align to TRBD1. Germline V gene data show CDR1 as LNHDA and CDR2 as SQIVND (reference sequence). V shed 9 bases and J 5 bases; nucleotides not matched to a gene: 4. The CDR3 runs 12 residues. The CDR3 region is CASKTGGTEAFF. As DNA, the CDR3 is TGTGCCAGCAAGACAGGGGGGACTGAAGCTTTCTTT.

This clonotype was detected only a few times. V is TRBV12-3 or TRBV12-4 and J is TRBJ2-3, with 7 positions matching TRBD2. CDR3 length equals 13 residues. Unmatched junction bases numbered 5, after V lost 5 bases and J lost 6 bases. The CDR3 coding sequence is TGTGCCAGCAGTCAGACTAGCCGGGATACGCAGTATTTT. It encodes CASSQTSRDTQYF.

This clonotype was observed a few times. The V call is TRBV7-2, the J call TRBJ2-1, with 16 positions matching TRBD2. This CDR3 has 18 residues. The V gene end was trimmed by 5 bases and the J gene end by 8 bases; junction bases not matched to a gene: 12. Germline values: CDR1 SGHTA, CDR2 FQGNSA. The CDR3 spells CASSGGTSGGAGFYEQFF. CDR3 bases: TGTGCCAGCAGCGGGGGGACTAGCGGGGGGGCCGGGTTTTATGAGCAGTTCTTC.

This clonotype was found a few times. The chain carries TRBV6-5 and TRBJ1-1, with 8 bases identical to TRBD1. The ends lost 5 bases at V and 0 bases at J; junction bases unmatched: 8. CDR1 is MNHEY, CDR2 SVGAGI, per germline. This CDR3 is 16 amino acids long. Here the CDR3 DNA reads TGTGCCAGCAGTCGCCGGACAGGGTGGCTGAACACTGAAGCTTTCTTT. It specifies CASSRRTGWLNTEAFF.

Only a few counts were recorded for this clonotype. The chain recombines TRBV27 with TRBJ2-2, with 10 bases fitting TRBD2. Germline V gives CDR1 MNHEY, CDR2 SMNVEV (reference sequence). The J segment lost 0 bases and the V segment lost 1 base, leaving 2 bases of the junction unmatched. The CDR3 sequence is 17 residues long. The CDR3 bases are TGTGCCAGCAGTTTATTAGCGGGGGGATCGAACACCGGGGAGCTGTTTTTT. Amino acids: CASSLLAGGSNTGELFF.

V and J are TRBV4-2 and TRBJ2-4; D remains unclear. There are 16 residues in the CDR3. Germline-derived CDR1 and CDR2 are LGHNA and YNFKEQ. V was shortened by 0 bases and J by 8 bases, with 17 bases between the two germline ends. The CDR3 nucleotides are TGTGCCAGCAGCCAAGAAAAGGACCGAAATGGGGACATTCAGTACTTC. Translation gives CASSQEKDRNGDIQYF.

This clonotype was observed a few times. The V gene is TRBV19, the J gene TRBJ2-1; TRBD2 agrees at 15 bases. This CDR3 spans 15 amino acids. Per germline, CDR1 LNHDA and CDR2 SQIVND (reference sequence). After removal of 8 bases from V and 4 bases from J, the junction contained 3 bases not matched to a gene. The CDR3 sequence is CASGGLAGGYNEQFF. The CDR3 DNA reads as TGTGCCAGTGGCGGACTAGCGGGGGGGTACAATGAGCAGTTCTTC.

The chain uses TRBV19 and TRBJ1-2; 9 bases map to TRBD1. This CDR3 comprises 16 residues. Germline V gives CDR1 LNHDA, CDR2 SQIVND (reference sequence). With V trimmed by 7 bases and J by 4 bases, 13 bases remained unmatched. This chain's CDR3 is CASTRGTGPKIYGYTF. The CDR3 coding sequence is TGTGCCAGTACCCGCGGGACAGGGCCTAAAATCTATGGCTACACCTTC.

This clonotype was observed once. The chain is built from TRBV29-1 and TRBJ1-2; D is perhaps TRBD1 (6 bases). Germline-derived CDR1 and CDR2 are SQVTM and ANQGSEA. Between the trimmed V and J ends, which lost 6 bases and 8 bases, there was a span of 19 bases. The CDR3 has 13 residues. The CDR3 region has the DNA TGCAGCGTACCCCGGCAGCAAGGGGGAGGCTACACCTTC. Translated, it gives CSVPRQQGGGYTF.

The V and J genes are TRBV6-5 and TRBJ1-1; TRBD1 aligns across 10 bases. CDR3 length: 15 residues. Germline V lookup: CDR1 MNHEY, CDR2 SVGAGI. With 2 bases clipped from V and 5 bases from J, the junction kept 5 bases outside the gene matches. The chain's CDR3 is CASSYLDRGRTEAFF. In DNA, the CDR3 is TGTGCCAGCAGTTACCTAGACAGGGGGCGAACTGAAGCTTTCTTT.

This chain's CDR3 is CASSLARGHMNTGELFF. DNA for the CDR3: TGTGCCAGCAGCTTAGCGAGGGGACACATGAACACCGGGGAGCTGTTTTTT. The chain couples TRBV7-9 to TRBJ2-2; D perhaps matches TRBD1 (6 bases). Germline values: CDR1 SEHNR, CDR2 FQNEAQ (reference sequence). The CDR3 has 17 amino acids. V dropped 0 bases and J dropped 1 base, with 12 bases sitting between them.

This chain links TRBV10-3 with TRBJ1-2; D remains unclear. Trimming shortened V by 7 bases and J by 4 bases, and 16 bases separated the two germline ends. CDR1 and CDR2 (germline): ENHRY, SYGVKD. The CDR3 totals 14 residues. The CDR3: CAITRTESTYGYTF. CDR3 DNA: TGTGCCATCACGCGGACGGAGTCCACCTATGGCTACACCTTC.

V gene TRBV20-1 combines with J gene TRBJ1-6, with no clear D. The length of the CDR3 is 14 residues. V shed 2 bases and J shed 8 bases, with 13 bases lying between them. CDR1 DFQATT and CDR2 SNEGSKA come from the germline V gene (reference sequence). CDR3 sequence: CSARNPSGYSPLHF. DNA of the CDR3: TGCAGTGCTAGAAACCCCTCGGGTTATTCACCCCTCCACTTT.

The genes are TRBV10-3 and TRBJ1-1; D is uncertain. CDR3 length: 13 residues. CDR1 is ENHRY, CDR2 SYGVKD, per germline. V was pared by 0 bases and J by 3 bases, with 5 bases between. CDR3 amino acids: CAISESGDTEAFF. The DNA of the CDR3 is TGTGCCATCAGTGAGTCTGGAGACACTGAAGCTTTCTTT.

This clonotype has a handful of counts. V is TRBV6-2 or TRBV6-3 and J is TRBJ2-3; 8 bases align to TRBD2. Germline values: CDR1 MNHEY, CDR2 SVGEGT. V lost 8 bases, J lost 6 bases, and 10 bases stayed unmatched. The CDR3 extends over 14 amino acids. CDR3 sequence (DNA): TGTGCCAGCGGACTCGCGGGGGGATCGGATACGCAGTATTTT. Translation: CASGLAGGSDTQYF.

This chain links TRBV6-1 with TRBJ2-5; tentatively, D is TRBD2 (6 bases). CDR3 size: 15 residues. Germline values: CDR1 MNHNS, CDR2 SASEGT. V lost 3 bases to trimming and J lost 0 bases, with 11 bases between them. CDR3 coding DNA: TGTGCCAGCAGTGAGTGGGGGGAAAACCAAGAGACCCAGTACTTC. Protein sequence: CASSEWGENQETQYF.

This clonotype was observed at least ten times. The chain recombines TRBV6-5 with TRBJ2-1, with D possibly being TRBD2 (5 bases). There are 13 residues in the CDR3. The germline gives CDR1 MNHEY, CDR2 SVGAGI. Deletions cut 2 bases from V and 7 bases from J, with 9 bases between. The CDR3 loop is CASSYGPGNEQFF. CDR3 nucleotide sequence: TGTGCCAGCAGTTACGGACCGGGGAATGAGCAGTTCTTC.

The rearrangement links TRBV29-1 to TRBJ2-1, with 9 bases aligning to TRBD1. Germline V gene sequence: CDR1 SQVTM, CDR2 ANQGSEA. Germline trimming cut 7 bases from V and 6 bases from J; bases unmatched to any gene: 7. The CDR3 extends over 13 amino acids. The CDR3 reads CSADRGGGNEQFF. The CDR3 DNA sequence: TGCAGCGCGGACAGGGGTGGAGGCAATGAGCAGTTCTTC.

The chain has TRBV6-2 or TRBV6-3 and TRBJ1-4; 10 nucleotides line up with TRBD1. The germline CDR1 and CDR2 sequences are MNHEY and SVGEGT. With V trimmed by 6 bases and J by 6 bases, 10 bases remained unmatched. The CDR3 loop spans 16 amino acids. CDR3 residues: CASSHDTGTGDEKLFF. CDR3 in DNA: TGTGCCAGCAGCCATGATACCGGGACAGGGGATGAAAAACTGTTTTTT.

The chain carries TRBV24-1 and TRBJ1-1, with 8 bases aligning to TRBD1. J was trimmed by 4 bases and V by 4 bases; bases with no gene match: 7. The CDR3 contains 15 residues. Looked up from germline, CDR1 is KGHDR and CDR2 is SFDVKD. CDR3 sequence: CATSDHRQGSTEAFF. CDR3 DNA: TGTGCCACCAGTGACCACAGACAGGGGAGCACTGAAGCTTTCTTT.

This clonotype was seen more than once but under ten times. This sequence joins TRBV4-1 and TRBJ1-6; the D is unclear. V was trimmed by 4 bases and J by 3 bases, leaving 10 bases between them. The germline V gene encodes CDR1 MGHRA and CDR2 YSYEKL. CDR3 length: 15 amino acids. CDR3 sequence reads: CASSLRTVYNSPLHF. As DNA, the CDR3 is TGCGCCAGCAGCCTCCGGACGGTCTATAATTCACCCCTCCACTTT.

About this clonotype: This may arise from a read error, as a much more abundant clone is one base away. This chain connects TRBV6-1 to TRBJ2-2, with a weak D call TRBD1 (5 bases). The CDR3 is 16 residues long. CDR1 MNHNS and CDR2 SASEGT come from the germline V gene. V shed 3 bases and J shed 1 base, with 12 bases lying between them. The CDR3 here is CASSDMGHGNTGELFF. CDR3 nucleotide sequence: TGTGCCAGCAGTGACATGGGGCACGGGAACACCGGGGAGCTGTTTTTT.

J is TRBJ1-2 and V is TRBV5-6; TRBD1 aligns across 7 bases. Germline CDR1 SGHDT, CDR2 YYEEEE. Trimming removed 5 bases from V and 8 bases from J; junction bases left unmatched: 12. The CDR3 loop spans 14 amino acids. For the CDR3, the DNA is TGTGCCAGCAGTCACGGACAGGCAGGCGGCGGCTACACCTTC. This sequence encodes CASSHGQAGGGYTF.

The chain recombines TRBV24-1 with TRBJ1-5, with no clear D. The germline gives CDR1 KGHDR, CDR2 SFDVKD. This CDR3 has 14 amino acids. Trimming cost V 4 bases and J 4 bases, with 10 bases left between them. The CDR3 region is CATSDSPGNQPQHF. Here the CDR3 DNA reads TGTGCCACCAGTGACTCCCCCGGGAATCAGCCCCAGCATTTT.